Reported below is one TCR beta chain. The sample originates from a study of T cells in Graves' hyperthyroidism and ophthalmopathy. The source material, RNA transcripts, was used to amplify TCR beta CDR3 regions. First-round RT-PCR of the TCR CDR3 relied on the HTBI primer set. TCRdb reprocessed the multiplex PCR reads via MiXCR and lists one record per CDR3 protein. The data hold more than 350,000 distinct CDR3 sequences, with more than 13% observed a single time. Trimming cost V 1 base and J 5 bases; bases outside gene matches: 3. This CDR3 has 16 residues. Germline CDR1 reads MGHRA; CDR2 reads YSYEKL.

This TCR was recovered from a woman in her thirties with Graves' hyperthyroidism. What was sequenced was blood. The chain employs TRBV4-1 and TRBJ2-3, with 13 bases aligning to TRBD2. The CDR3, as DNA: TGCGCCAGCAGCCAAGTGGGACTAGCGGGAAAAGATACGCAGTATTTT. Its protein is CASSQVGLAGKDTQYF.